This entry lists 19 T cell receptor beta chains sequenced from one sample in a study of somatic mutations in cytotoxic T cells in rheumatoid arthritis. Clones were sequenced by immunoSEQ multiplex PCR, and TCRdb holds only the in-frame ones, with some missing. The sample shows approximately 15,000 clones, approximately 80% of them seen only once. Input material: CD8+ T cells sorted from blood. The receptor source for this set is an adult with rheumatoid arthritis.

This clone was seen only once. CDR3 in amino acids: CASSDLNNYGYTF. CDR3 in DNA: TGTGCCAGCAGTGACCTGAATAACTATGGCTACACCTTC. The V and J genes are TRBV2 and TRBJ1-2, with D unresolved. The CDR3 consists of 13 residues. From germline, CDR1 is SNHLY and CDR2 FYNNEI. Trimming stripped 3 bases from V and 1 base from J, with 6 bases between.

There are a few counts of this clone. The CDR3 bases are TGTGCCTGGGGACGGACAGAAGCTTTCTTT. Translated: CAWGRTEAFF. The chain couples TRBV30 to TRBJ1-1, with D possibly matching TRBD1 (5 bases). With 5 bases removed from V and 8 bases from J, the gap between germline ends came to 9 bases. From germline, CDR1 is GTSNPN and CDR2 SVGIG (reference sequence). This CDR3 is 10 amino acids long.

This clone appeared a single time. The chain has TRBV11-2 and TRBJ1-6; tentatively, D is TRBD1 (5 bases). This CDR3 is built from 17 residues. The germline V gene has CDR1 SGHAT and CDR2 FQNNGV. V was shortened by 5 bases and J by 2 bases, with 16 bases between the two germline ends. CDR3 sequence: CASSETALFTYNSPLHF. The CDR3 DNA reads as TGTGCCAGCAGCGAGACAGCCCTGTTTACCTATAATTCACCCCTCCACTTT.

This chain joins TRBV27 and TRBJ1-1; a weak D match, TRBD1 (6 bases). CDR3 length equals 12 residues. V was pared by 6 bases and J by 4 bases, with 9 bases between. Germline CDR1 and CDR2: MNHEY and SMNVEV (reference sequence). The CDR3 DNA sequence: TGTGCCAGCAGGGAAGGGGGCACTGAAGCTTTCTTT. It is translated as CASREGGTEAFF.

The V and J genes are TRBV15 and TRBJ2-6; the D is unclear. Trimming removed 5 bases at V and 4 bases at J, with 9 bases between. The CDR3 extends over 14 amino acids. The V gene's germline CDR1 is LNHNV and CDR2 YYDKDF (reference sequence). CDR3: CATSRPEGANVLTF. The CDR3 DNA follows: TGTGCCACCAGCCGTCCCGAGGGGGCCAACGTCCTGACTTTC.

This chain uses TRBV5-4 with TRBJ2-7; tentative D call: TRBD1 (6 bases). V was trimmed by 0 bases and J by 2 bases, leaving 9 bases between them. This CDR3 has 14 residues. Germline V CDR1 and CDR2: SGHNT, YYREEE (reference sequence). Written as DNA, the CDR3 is TGTGCCAGCAGCTTGGACAGGGTCACCTACGAGCAGTACTTC. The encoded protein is CASSLDRVTYEQYF.

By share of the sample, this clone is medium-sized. CDR3 sequence reads: CAWSGQAFLNQPQHF. CDR3 coding DNA: TGTGCCTGGTCGGGACAGGCATTTCTCAATCAGCCCCAGCATTTT. V and J are TRBV30 and TRBJ1-5; 8 positions match TRBD1. In germline, CDR1 is GTSNPN, CDR2 SVGIG (reference sequence). The CDR3 is 15 residues long. Trimming took 5 bases from V and 3 from J; bases not matched to a gene: 9.

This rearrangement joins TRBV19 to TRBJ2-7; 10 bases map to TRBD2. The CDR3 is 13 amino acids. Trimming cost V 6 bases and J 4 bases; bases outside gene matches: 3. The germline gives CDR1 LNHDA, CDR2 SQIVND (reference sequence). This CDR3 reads CASSASGGYEQYF. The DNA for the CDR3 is TGTGCCAGTAGCGCTAGCGGGGGATACGAGCAGTACTTC.

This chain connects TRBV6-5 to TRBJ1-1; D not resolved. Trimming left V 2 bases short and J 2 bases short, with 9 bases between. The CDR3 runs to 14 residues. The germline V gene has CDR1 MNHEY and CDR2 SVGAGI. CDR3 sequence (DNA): TGTGCCAGCAGTTACGCCGTTAGCAACACTGAAGCTTTCTTT. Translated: CASSYAVSNTEAFF.

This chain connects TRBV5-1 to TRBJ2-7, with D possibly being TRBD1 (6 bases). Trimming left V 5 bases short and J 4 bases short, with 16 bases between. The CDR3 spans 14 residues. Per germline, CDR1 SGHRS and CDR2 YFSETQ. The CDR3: CASRGDNELYEQYF. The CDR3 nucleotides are TGCGCCAGCAGGGGGGACAACGAACTTTACGAGCAGTACTTC.

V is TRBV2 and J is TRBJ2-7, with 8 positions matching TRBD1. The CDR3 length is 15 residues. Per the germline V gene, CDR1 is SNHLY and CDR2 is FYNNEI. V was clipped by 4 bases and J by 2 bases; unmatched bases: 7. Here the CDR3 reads CASSGQGARPYEQYF. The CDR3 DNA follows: TGTGCCAGCAGTGGCCAGGGGGCGAGACCCTACGAGCAGTACTTC.

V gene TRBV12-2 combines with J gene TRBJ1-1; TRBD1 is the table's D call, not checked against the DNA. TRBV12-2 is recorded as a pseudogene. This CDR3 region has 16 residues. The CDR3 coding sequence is TGTGCAAGTCGCGGACATCGGAGACCGATGAACACTGAAGCTTTCTTT. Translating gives CASRGHRRPMNTEAFF.

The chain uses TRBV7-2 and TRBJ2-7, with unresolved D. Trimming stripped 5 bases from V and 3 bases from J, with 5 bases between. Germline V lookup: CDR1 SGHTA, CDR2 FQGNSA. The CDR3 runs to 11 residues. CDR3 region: CASSPDYEQYF. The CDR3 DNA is TGTGCCAGCAGCCCTGACTACGAGCAGTACTTC. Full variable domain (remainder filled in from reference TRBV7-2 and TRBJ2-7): GAGVSQSPSNKVTEKGKDVELRCDPISGHTALYWYRQSLGQGLEFLIYFQGNSAPDKSGLPSDRFSAERTGGSVSTLTIQRTQQEDSAVYLCASSPDYEQYFGPGTRLTVT.

CDR3 nucleotide sequence: TGTGCCAGCAGCTTGGTGAACACTGAAGCTTTCTTT. This codes for CASSLVNTEAFF. The chain couples TRBV7-9 to TRBJ1-1; D unresolved. Germline V gives CDR1 SEHNR, CDR2 FQNEAQ (reference sequence). V lost 3 bases, J lost 0 bases, and 2 bases lay in between. The CDR3 consists of 12 residues. The entire variable domain, with the rest obtained from reference TRBV7-9 and TRBJ1-1, is as follows: DTGVSQNPRHKITKRGQNVTFRCDPISEHNRLYWYRQTLGQGPEFLTYFQNEAQLEKSRLLSDRFSAERPKGSFSTLEIQRTEQGDSAMYLCASSLVNTEAFFGQGTRLTVV.

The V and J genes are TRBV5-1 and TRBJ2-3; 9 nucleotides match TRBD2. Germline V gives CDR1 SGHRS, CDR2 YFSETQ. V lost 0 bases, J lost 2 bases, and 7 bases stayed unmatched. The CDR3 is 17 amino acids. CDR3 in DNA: TGCGCCAGCAGCTTGGCCGTCAGCGGGGGGTCCACAGATACGCAGTATTTT. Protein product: CASSLAVSGGSTDTQYF.

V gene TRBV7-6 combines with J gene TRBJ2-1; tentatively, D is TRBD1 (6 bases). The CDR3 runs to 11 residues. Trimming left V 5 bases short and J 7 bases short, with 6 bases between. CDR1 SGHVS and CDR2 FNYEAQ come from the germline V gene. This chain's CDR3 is CASSDRNEQFF. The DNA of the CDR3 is TGTGCCAGCAGCGACAGGAATGAGCAGTTCTTC. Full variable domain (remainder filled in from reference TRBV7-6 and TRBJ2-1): GAGVSQSPRYKVTKRGQDVALRCDPISGHVSLYWYRQALGQGPEFLTYFNYEAQQDKSGLPNDRFSAERPEGSISTLTIQRTEQRDSAMYRCASSDRNEQFFGPGTRLTVL.

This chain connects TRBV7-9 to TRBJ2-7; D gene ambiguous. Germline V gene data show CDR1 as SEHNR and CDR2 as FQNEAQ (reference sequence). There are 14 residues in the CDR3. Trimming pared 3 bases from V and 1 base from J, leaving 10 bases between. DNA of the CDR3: TGTGCCAGCAGCTTCAAGGACCGTTCCTACGAGCAGTACTTC. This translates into CASSFKDRSYEQYF.

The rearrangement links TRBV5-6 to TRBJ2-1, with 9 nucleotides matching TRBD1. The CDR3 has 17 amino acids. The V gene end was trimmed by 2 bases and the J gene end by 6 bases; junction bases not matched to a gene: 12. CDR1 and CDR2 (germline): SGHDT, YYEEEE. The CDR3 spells CASSFDQRGTGFNEQFF. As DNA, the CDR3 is TGTGCCAGCAGCTTCGACCAAAGGGGGACAGGGTTCAATGAGCAGTTCTTC.

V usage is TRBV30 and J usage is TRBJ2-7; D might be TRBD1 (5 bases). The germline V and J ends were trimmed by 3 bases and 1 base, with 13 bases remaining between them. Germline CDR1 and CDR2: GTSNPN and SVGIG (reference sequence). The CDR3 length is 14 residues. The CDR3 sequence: CAWRDTRQSYEQYF. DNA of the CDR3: TGTGCCTGGAGGGACACCCGACAGTCCTACGAGCAGTACTTC.